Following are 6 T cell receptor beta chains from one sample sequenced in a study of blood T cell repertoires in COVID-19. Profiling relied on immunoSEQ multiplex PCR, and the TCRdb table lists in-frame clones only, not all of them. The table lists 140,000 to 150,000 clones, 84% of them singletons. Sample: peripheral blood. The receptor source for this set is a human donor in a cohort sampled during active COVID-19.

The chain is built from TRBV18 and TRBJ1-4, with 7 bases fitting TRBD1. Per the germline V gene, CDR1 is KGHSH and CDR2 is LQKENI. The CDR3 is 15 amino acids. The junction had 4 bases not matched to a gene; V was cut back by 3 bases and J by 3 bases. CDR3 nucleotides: TGTGCCAGCTCACCTCCGGGACAGCCTAATGAAAAACTGTTTTTT. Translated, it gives CASSPPGQPNEKLFF.

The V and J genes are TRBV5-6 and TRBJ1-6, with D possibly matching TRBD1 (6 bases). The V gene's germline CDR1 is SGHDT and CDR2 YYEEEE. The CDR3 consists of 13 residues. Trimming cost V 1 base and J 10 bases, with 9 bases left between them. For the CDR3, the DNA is TGTGCCAGCAGCTTGACAGGGTACTCACCCCTCCACTTT. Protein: CASSLTGYSPLHF.

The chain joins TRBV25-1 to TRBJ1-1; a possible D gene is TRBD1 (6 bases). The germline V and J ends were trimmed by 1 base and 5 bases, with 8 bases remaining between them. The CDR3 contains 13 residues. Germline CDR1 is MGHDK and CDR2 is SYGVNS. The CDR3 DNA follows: TGTGCCAGCAGTGAATCGGGGACAACTGAAGCTTTCTTT. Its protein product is CASSESGTTEAFF.

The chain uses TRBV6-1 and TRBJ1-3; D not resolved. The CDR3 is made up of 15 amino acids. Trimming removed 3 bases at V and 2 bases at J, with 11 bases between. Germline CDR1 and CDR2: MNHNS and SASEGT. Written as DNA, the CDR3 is TGTGCCAGCAGTGAGGTGGCCGGAGCTGGAAACACCATATATTTT. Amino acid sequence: CASSEVAGAGNTIYF.

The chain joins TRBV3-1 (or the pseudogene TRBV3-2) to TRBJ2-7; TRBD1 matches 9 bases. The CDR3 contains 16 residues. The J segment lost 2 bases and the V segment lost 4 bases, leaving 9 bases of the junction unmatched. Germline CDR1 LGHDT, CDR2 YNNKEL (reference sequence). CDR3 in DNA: TGTGCCAGCAGCCCACCTCCCCGGACAGGGGCCTACGAGCAGTACTTC. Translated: CASSPPPRTGAYEQYF.

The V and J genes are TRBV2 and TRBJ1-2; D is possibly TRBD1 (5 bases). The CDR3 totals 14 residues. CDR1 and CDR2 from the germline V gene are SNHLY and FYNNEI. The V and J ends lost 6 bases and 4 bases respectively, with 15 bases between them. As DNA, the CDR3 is TGTGCCAGCAGCTTCCAAGGGGAAAGCTATGGCTACACCTTC. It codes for CASSFQGESYGYTF.